A selection of T cell receptor beta chains follows, all from one sample in a study of blood T cell repertoires in COVID-19. Some clones are missing from TCRdb's copy, which holds only in-frame ones; the method was immunoSEQ multiplex PCR. The table includes about 89,000 clones, 80% detected once. What was sequenced was peripheral blood. The receptors were sampled from a woman aged 80 or over with acute or convalescent COVID-19. Both conserved end residues are part of each CDR3. A D gene is named only where the DNA matches it firmly. Rows may omit the clone size; those that give it use once, few, many or a size class.

v_gene,abundance,j_gene,d_gene,CDR3aa,CDR3nt
TRBV9,-,TRBJ1-5,-,CASSVTGSINQPQHF,TGTGCCAGCAGCGTAACAGGTTCGATCAATCAGCCCCAGCATTTT
TRBV19,-,TRBJ2-5,TRBD1,CASSTGGLQETQYF,TGTGCCAGTAGTACAGGGGGCCTTCAAGAGACCCAGTACTTC
TRBV7-2,-,TRBJ2-5,TRBD2,CASSLWVRGETQYF,TGTGCCAGCAGCTTGTGGGTGCGGGGGGAGACCCAGTACTTC
TRBV21-1,few,TRBJ1-1,-,CASGPDRNTEAFF,TGTGCCAGCGGACCGGACAGGAACACTGAAGCTTTCTTT
TRBV5-1,-,TRBJ2-3,-,CATCRGDTDTQYF,TGCGCCACCTGCAGGGGCGACACAGATACGCAGTATTTT
TRBV3-1/TRBV3-2,-,TRBJ2-7,-,CASSQGRLVRFYEQYF,TGTGCCAGCAGCCAAGGGAGACTAGTCCGTTTTTACGAGCAGTACTTC
TRBV6-6,-,TRBJ1-5,-,CAIRRGQNQPQHF,TGTGCCATTCGGAGGGGCCAAAATCAGCCCCAGCATTTT
TRBV5-1,-,TRBJ2-2,-,CASSLAFSSGELFF,TGCGCCAGCAGCTTGGCCTTTTCGTCCGGGGAGCTGTTTTTT
TRBV14,-,TRBJ2-7,-,CASSRQADGEQYF,TGTGCCAGCAGTAGACAGGCGGATGGCGAGCAGTACTTC
TRBV5-5,-,TRBJ1-1,-,CASSWQGLMNTEAFF,TGTGCCAGCAGCTGGCAGGGACTCATGAACACTGAAGCTTTCTTT
TRBV7-8,-,TRBJ1-1,-,CASSFNLGNTEAFF,TGTGCCAGCAGCTTCAACCTAGGGAACACTGAAGCTTTCTTT
TRBV5-1,-,TRBJ2-1,-,CATSDGLNNEQFF,TGCGCCACCTCGGACGGACTTAACAATGAGCAGTTCTTC
TRBV5-1,-,TRBJ2-7,TRBD2,CASSRSGGMNEQYF,TGCGCCAGCAGCCGGAGCGGGGGTATGAACGAGCAGTACTTC
TRBV19,-,TRBJ2-1,-,CASSIQSYNEQFF,TGTGCCAGTAGTATCCAGTCTTACAATGAGCAGTTCTTC
TRBV7-8,-,TRBJ2-7,-,CASGPSRSYEQYF,TGTGCCTCCGGCCCGTCTAGGTCCTACGAGCAGTACTTC
TRBV19,-,TRBJ2-1,-,CASSPLRGSLYNEQFF,TGTGCCAGTAGTCCCCTCCGAGGGAGCCTCTACAATGAGCAGTTCTTC
TRBV5-1,-,TRBJ2-1,-,CASSLGQTYNEQFF,TGCGCCAGCAGCTTGGGCCAGACCTACAATGAGCAGTTCTTC
TRBV10-3,-,TRBJ2-7,TRBD1,CAISASPGQGYEQYF,TGTGCCATCAGTGCCTCCCCGGGACAGGGCTACGAGCAGTACTTC
TRBV6-5,-,TRBJ2-5,TRBD2,CASSQRGFPQETQYF,TGTGCCAGCAGTCAGCGGGGATTCCCCCAAGAGACCCAGTACTTC
TRBV5-5,-,TRBJ2-3,TRBD2,CASSAGLAGARDTQYF,TGTGCCAGCAGCGCGGGACTAGCGGGGGCTCGCGATACGCAGTATTTT
TRBV2,-,TRBJ2-1,TRBD2,CASRGLAGVDEQFF,TGTGCCAGCAGAGGACTAGCGGGGGTCGATGAGCAGTTCTTC
TRBV30,-,TRBJ1-6,TRBD1,CAWSWDSYNSPLHF,TGTGCCTGGAGTTGGGACAGCTATAATTCACCCCTCCACTTT
TRBV5-4,-,TRBJ2-5,-,CASSLDPVLGAETQYF,TGTGCCAGCAGCTTGGATCCCGTTCTGGGGGCGGAGACCCAGTACTTC
TRBV18,-,TRBJ2-2,-,CASSPTENTGELFF,TGTGCCAGCTCACCGACAGAGAACACCGGGGAGCTGTTTTTT
TRBV7-8,-,TRBJ2-7,TRBD1,CASSPGQGYYEQYF,TGTGCCAGCAGCCCGGGACAGGGGTACTACGAGCAGTACTTC
TRBV6-5,-,TRBJ2-2,-,CASSAFLGAHGELFF,TGTGCCAGCAGCGCCTTCTTGGGGGCGCACGGGGAGCTGTTTTTT
TRBV18,-,TRBJ1-5,TRBD1,CASSPQGAGQPQHF,TGTGCCAGCTCACCACAGGGGGCGGGTCAGCCCCAGCATTTT
TRBV7-6,few,TRBJ2-1,-,CASSLGGLTKNEQFF,TGTGCCAGCAGCTTAGGGGGCCTCACCAAAAATGAGCAGTTCTTC
TRBV11-3,-,TRBJ2-1,TRBD2,CASRDGGGEQFF,TGTGCCAGCAGGGATGGGGGGGGAGAGCAGTTCTTC
TRBV2,-,TRBJ2-7,-,CASDPSVEGSYEQYF,TGTGCCAGCGATCCGAGCGTCGAGGGCTCCTACGAGCAGTACTTC
TRBV5-1,-,TRBJ2-7,-,CASSLGQFYEQYF,TGCGCCAGCAGCCTCGGACAGTTCTACGAGCAGTACTTC